A selection of T cell receptor beta chains follows, all from one sample in a study of blood T cell repertoires in COVID-19. Profiled with immunoSEQ multiplex PCR; TCRdb holds only in-frame clones, not every one. The sample lists approximately 500,000 clones, 85% to 90% seen once, with 7.8% in the top ten. The source material was peripheral blood. The source of these receptors is a woman aged 50 to 65 with COVID-19, enrolled during active disease. Each CDR3 is given with its conserved first and last residue. The order of the fields is V gene, clone size, J gene, D gene, CDR3 DNA, CDR3 protein. A D gene is named only where the DNA matches it firmly. Rows may omit the clone size; those that give it use once, few, many or a size class.

TRBV7-2	NA	TRBJ2-7	TRBD2	TGTGCCAGCAGCTTGACTAGCGGTTCCTACGAGCAGTACTTC	CASSLTSGSYEQYF
TRBV6-5	NA	TRBJ2-2	NA	TGTGCCAGCAGCTCAGGGGCTTGGGAGCTGTTTTTT	CASSSGAWELFF
TRBV5-4	once	TRBJ1-1	TRBD1	TGTGCCAGCAGCCCCAAGGGAACCCAGGGGGCTGGCACTGAAGCTTTCTTT	CASSPKGTQGAGTEAFF
TRBV6-6	NA	TRBJ2-1	TRBD2	TGTGCCAGCAGTCAGCTAGCGGGGCGGTACAATGAGCAGTTCTTC	CASSQLAGRYNEQFF
TRBV5-1	NA	TRBJ1-1	NA	TGCGCCAGCAGCTTGGTCTTCGACACTGAAGCTTTCTTT	CASSLVFDTEAFF
TRBV18	once	TRBJ2-1	TRBD2	TGTGCCAGCTCACCACCGGGGACTAGCGTAGTCGATGAGCAGTTCTTC	CASSPPGTSVVDEQFF
TRBV5-1	NA	TRBJ1-2	NA	TGCGCCAGCAGCTCCCAAGGGGGAACTAACTATGGCTACACCTTC	CASSSQGGTNYGYTF
TRBV6-5	NA	TRBJ1-1	NA	TGTGCGAGCCAAAGGACACGCAGCGCTGAAGCTTTCTTT	CASQRTRSAEAFF
TRBV5-6	NA	TRBJ1-2	TRBD1	TGTGCCAGCAGCCTACAGGGGGCCGGTGGCTACACCTTC	CASSLQGAGGYTF
TRBV5-1	NA	TRBJ1-1	TRBD1	TGCGCCAGCAGCCGAACTTCGGACAGGGCAGAAGCTTTCTTT	CASSRTSDRAEAFF
TRBV7-9	NA	TRBJ2-3	NA	TGTGCCAGCAGCTTAGGATCAGGGACTACAGATACGCAGTATTTT	CASSLGSGTTDTQYF
TRBV24-1	NA	TRBJ2-5	TRBD1	TGTGCCACCAGTGACAACTCCGGGACAGGGGAAGGGACCCAGTACTTC	CATSDNSGTGEGTQYF
TRBV19	NA	TRBJ1-2	NA	TGTGCCAGTAGTATAGCCTTGAGGGCCTATGGCTACACCTTC	CASSIALRAYGYTF
TRBV15	once	TRBJ1-5	NA	TGTGCCACCAGCATTATCGGGGGGGGCAATCAGCCCCAGCATTTT	CATSIIGGGNQPQHF
TRBV3-1/TRBV3-2	NA	TRBJ1-2	NA	TGTGCCAGCAGCCAAGGAGTGGCGGGAGGCTACACCTTC	CASSQGVAGGYTF
TRBV27	few	TRBJ2-7	NA	TGTGCCAGCAGTTTAGGAGAACGGCACGAGCAGTACTTC	CASSLGERHEQYF
TRBV30	NA	TRBJ1-6	TRBD1	TGTGCCTGGGGGGATATCCTGACAGGGTGGGTTGGTTCACCCCTCCACTTT	CAWGDILTGWVGSPLHF
TRBV5-1	NA	TRBJ2-5	NA	TGCGCCAGCAGCTTGCGTCAGCCGGGGTCGCAAGAGACCCAGTACTTC	CASSLRQPGSQETQYF
TRBV28	few	TRBJ1-6	TRBD1	TGTGCCAGCAGTTTTGGGCCCCCGGGACAGGGGGCTTCACCCCTCCACTTT	CASSFGPPGQGASPLHF
TRBV7-3	NA	TRBJ2-1	TRBD2	TGTGCCAGCAGCTTTTACGGGGGGGCCTACAATGAGCAGTTCTTC	CASSFYGGAYNEQFF
TRBV30	NA	TRBJ1-1	NA	TGTGCCTGGAGTGTAGGTGGCTCCCGGGACACTGAAGCTTTCTTT	CAWSVGGSRDTEAFF
TRBV13	NA	TRBJ2-7	NA	TGTGCCAGCAGCTTAGTCGGTGAAACCTACGAGCAGTACTTC	CASSLVGETYEQYF